This entry lists 10 T cell receptor beta chains sequenced from one sample in a study of cytomegalovirus exposure and HLA in healthy donors. Vbeta (60) and Jbeta (13) primers were used in the PCR. Sequenced by immunoSEQ multiplex PCR; TCRdb stores in-frame clones only, minus some. The table lists 70,000 to 100,000 clones, roughly two thirds of them singletons. Material: PBMCs. The receptors here all came from a woman in her forties or fifties in good health and CMV-seropositive.

This clone came up once. The chain carries TRBV28 and TRBJ2-3; possible D gene TRBD2, 7 bases. Trimming stripped 3 bases from V and 2 bases from J, with 9 bases between. The germline V gene encodes CDR1 MDHEN and CDR2 SYDVKM. The CDR3 length is 14 residues. This CDR3 is CASSFGGPTDTQYF. CDR3 sequence (DNA): TGTGCCAGCAGTTTCGGGGGGCCCACAGATACGCAGTATTTT. The full variable domain, its missing parts supplied by reference TRBV28 and TRBJ2-3, is DVKVTQSSRYLVKRTGEKVFLECVQDMDHENMFWYRQDPGLGLRLIYFSYDVKMKEKGDIPEGYSVSREKKERFSLILESASTNQTSMYLCASSFGGPTDTQYFGPGTRLTVL.

There are a few counts of this clone. V is TRBV6-5 and J is TRBJ2-2; 9 bases are shared with TRBD2. The CDR3 totals 15 residues. Germline CDR1 is MNHEY and CDR2 is SVGAGI. V gave up 6 bases and J gave up 4 bases; unmatched junction bases: 6. The DNA for the CDR3 is TGTGCCAGCAGAAGGGGGCGGGGGGGCACCGGGGAGCTGTTTTTT. Translation: CASRRGRGGTGELFF.

The CDR3 spells CASSIIQGRPFNQPQHF. For the CDR3, the DNA is TGTGCCAGTAGTATCATTCAGGGCAGACCGTTCAATCAGCCCCAGCATTTT. The genes are TRBV19 and TRBJ1-5; a possible D gene is TRBD1 (5 bases). The germline V gene has CDR1 LNHDA and CDR2 SQIVND (reference sequence). V was pared by 3 bases and J by 3 bases, with 18 bases between. The CDR3 has 17 amino acids.

With regard to this clone: The junction shows a germline mismatch at one end, possibly a read error. Within the sample, other DNA sequences also encode this same CDR3. This chain connects TRBV7-9 to TRBJ1-2, with unresolved D. The CDR3 spans 12 residues. CDR1 is SEHNR and CDR2 is FQNEAQ in the germline V gene (reference sequence). The CDR3 DNA follows: TGTTCCAGCAGCTTGGCGGAATATGGCTACACCTTC. It codes for CSSSLAEYGYTF.

The genes are TRBV29-1 and TRBJ1-1, with 9 bases matching TRBD1. J was trimmed by 6 bases and V by 5 bases; bases with no gene match: 7. CDR1 and CDR2 (germline): SQVTM, ANQGSEA. The CDR3 is made up of 13 amino acids. The CDR3 DNA is TGCAGCGTTTGCCGGGACAGGGACGCTGAAGCTTTCTTT. Translation gives CSVCRDRDAEAFF. Full variable domain (missing parts from reference TRBV29-1 and TRBJ1-1): SAVISQKPSRDICQRGTSLTIQCQVDSQVTMMFWYRQQPGQSLTLIATANQGSEATYESGFVIDKFPISRPNLTFSTLTVSNMSPEDSSIYLCSVCRDRDAEAFFGQGTRLTVV.

CDR3 sequence: CASSFGGLEQYV. CDR3 nucleotide sequence: TGTGCCAGCAGTTTCGGCGGGTTGGAGCAGTACGTC. The chain uses TRBV28 and TRBJ2-7; possible D gene TRBD2, 5 bases. This CDR3 comprises 12 residues. V was cut by 3 bases and J by 7 bases, with 10 bases left in between. Germline V gene lookup returns CDR1 MDHEN and CDR2 SYDVKM.

This clone occurred a few times. V usage is TRBV5-1 and J usage is TRBJ1-4; D unclear. This CDR3 has 16 amino acids. From germline, CDR1 is SGHRS and CDR2 YFSETQ. The ends were cut back, 3 bases at V and 0 bases at J, with 12 bases in the middle. The DNA of the CDR3 is TGCGCCAGCAGCTCAGGTCAGCCCGCAACTAATGAAAAACTGTTTTTT. Translated, it gives CASSSGQPATNEKLFF.

This clone appeared a few times. The rearrangement joins TRBV5-6 to TRBJ1-2; D remains unclear. CDR3 length: 14 amino acids. The germline V gene has CDR1 SGHDT and CDR2 YYEEEE. V gave up 2 bases and J gave up 3 bases, with 11 bases separating them. The CDR3, as DNA: TGTGCCAGCAGCTTAAAATGGGAGGACTATGGCTACACCTTC. Translating it yields CASSLKWEDYGYTF.

This clone occurred a few times. The CDR3 is CASSPTQGDYGYTF. The CDR3 nucleotides read TGTGCCAGCTCACCCACACAGGGGGACTATGGCTACACCTTC. The V call is TRBV18, the J call TRBJ1-2; TRBD1 agrees at 8 bases. Germline CDR1 is KGHSH and CDR2 is LQKENI. Germline trimming cut 3 bases from V and 3 bases from J; bases unmatched to any gene: 3. This CDR3 region has 14 residues.

V usage is TRBV4-2 and J usage is TRBJ2-1; 14 bases line up with TRBD2. CDR1 and CDR2 from the germline V gene are LGHNA and YNFKEQ. V gave up 4 bases and J gave up 8 bases; unmatched junction bases: 10. The CDR3 is made up of 17 amino acids. The chain's CDR3 is CASSLAPGTSGGYEQFF. In DNA, the CDR3 is TGTGCCAGCAGCCTAGCCCCCGGGACTAGCGGGGGTTATGAGCAGTTCTTC.